The sequence of this T cell receptor (beta chain) was determined in a study of T cells in Graves' hyperthyroidism and ophthalmopathy. Study summary: Peripheral blood was obtained at initial diagnosis, preceding any treatment.

This clonotype has at least ten counts. A much larger clone differs by one base, so this may be a read error. From RNA transcripts, TCR beta CDR3 regions were amplified. The TCR CDR3 was amplified in a first-round RT-PCR using the HTBI primer set. TCRdb re-analysed the multiplex PCR reads in MiXCR, keeping a single row per CDR3 protein. The sample contains some 560,000 distinct CDR3 sequences, 14% of which appear only once. Germline assignment: CDR1 SGDLS and CDR2 YYNGEE. This CDR3 region has 15 residues. V shed 0 bases, J shed 4 bases, and the junction held 2 bases outside the gene matches. This clonotype was sampled from a woman between 40 and 55 years old with Graves' hyperthyroidism. The chain couples TRBV9 to TRBJ2-1; TRBD1 aligns across 9 bases. Material for sequencing was blood. The CDR3 sequence is CASSVVGTGYNEQFF. In DNA, the CDR3 is TGTGCCAGCAGCGTAGTTGGGACAGGGTACAATGAGCAGTTCTTC.